The rows below give T cell receptor beta chains drawn from one sample of a study of response to subunit inactivated influenza vaccine. TCRdb re-called the RT-PCR reads through MiXCR, storing one row per CDR3 protein. The sample has around 710,000 distinct CDR3 sequences, about 15% seen once; the top ten hold 5.5% to 7%. Material: PBMCs from blood, obtained 14 days before vaccination. These receptors all stem from a man aged 50-59 years who received an inactivated influenza vaccine. CDR3s include the opening cysteine and the closing phenylalanine or tryptophan. The D gene is left open where the match is weak. Expanded clones are given a class, and other clones once, few, many or no size at all.

v_call,d_call,clone_size,j_call,cdr3_nt,cdr3_aa
TRBV7-2,-,-,TRBJ2-1,TGTGCCAGCAGCTCCCTGGACTCACGCAGTGAGCAGTTCTTC,CASSSLDSRSEQFF
TRBV7-2,TRBD2,few,TRBJ2-3,TGTGCCAGCAGCTTAGTAGCTAGCGGGTCTAGCACAGATACGCAGTATTTT,CASSLVASGSSTDTQYF
TRBV2,TRBD1,-,TRBJ1-5,TGTGCCAGCAGAACCGGGACAGGGGTCAATCAGCCCCAGCATTTT,CASRTGTGVNQPQHF
TRBV7-9,TRBD2,few,TRBJ2-5,TGTGCCAGCAGCTTCTCTGCTAGCGGGAGGTCAGAGACCCAGTACTTC,CASSFSASGRSETQYF
TRBV6-2/TRBV6-3,TRBD2,-,TRBJ2-3,TGTGCCAGCAGTTCCTCCGGACTAGCGGGGGGCGATACGCAGTATTTT,CASSSSGLAGGDTQYF
TRBV7-2,-,many,TRBJ2-7,TGTGCCAGCAGCTTAGTAGGGGGTCCCTACGAGCAGTACTTC,CASSLVGGPYEQYF
TRBV10-3,TRBD1,-,TRBJ1-1,TGTGCCATCAGCGAAAGACAGGGGGCTGGGGAGGCTTTCTTT,CAISERQGAGEAFF
TRBV28,TRBD1,-,TRBJ1-5,TGTGCCAGCAGTTTATTTAGTTACAGGGGCTATAGCAATCAGCCCCAGCATTTT,CASSLFSYRGYSNQPQHF
TRBV6-1,-,few,TRBJ2-1,TGTGCCAGCAGGGTGGGGTTCTCCTACAATGAGCAGTTCTTC,CASRVGFSYNEQFF
TRBV9,TRBD2,few,TRBJ2-7,TGTGCCAGCAGCAAAAGCGGGGGGTCCTCCTACGAGCAGTACTTC,CASSKSGGSSYEQYF
TRBV11-2,TRBD2,-,TRBJ2-7,TGTGCCAGCAGCTTACAGCCCAGAAGACTAGCGGGGGCTTACGAGCAGTACTTC,CASSLQPRRLAGAYEQYF
TRBV6-1,-,few,TRBJ1-2,TGTGCCAGCACCGCAGGGGAGTACTATGGCTACACCTTC,CASTAGEYYGYTF
TRBV7-9,-,many,TRBJ1-2,TGTGCCAGCAGCTTACCTGGACGGGATGGCTACACCTTC,CASSLPGRDGYTF
TRBV7-9,-,once,TRBJ2-5,TGTGCCAGCACCTGGGGCCAAGAGACCCAGTACTTC,CASTWGQETQYF
TRBV15,TRBD2,few,TRBJ2-3,TGTGCCACCAGCCCAGCGGGGGGGATGGATACGCAGTATTTT,CATSPAGGMDTQYF
TRBV6-5,TRBD2,many,TRBJ2-1,TGTGCCAGCAGTTCCCTTAGCGGGAGTGGCTACAGTGAGCAGTTCTTC,CASSSLSGSGYSEQFF
TRBV29-1,-,few,TRBJ1-3,TGCAGCGTCGCTCCGACAGCAAACACCATATATTTT,CSVAPTANTIYF
TRBV12-3/TRBV12-4,-,-,TRBJ1-4,TGTGCCAGCAGTTTTAAGGGGACCTTAAAACTGTTTTTT,CASSFKGTLKLFF
TRBV27,TRBD2,few,TRBJ2-2,TGTGCCAGCAGAAAAGGGGGCGGACTAGCGGGAGTAGCCGGGGAGCTGTTTTTT,CASRKGGGLAGVAGELFF
TRBV3-1,TRBD1,few,TRBJ1-6,TGTGCCAGCAGCCAAGCCCCGACAGGGTATTCACCCCTCCACTTT,CASSQAPTGYSPLHF
TRBV28,-,-,TRBJ2-7,TGTGCCAGCACACTCCAGGGAATGGCCTACGAGCAGTACTTC,CASTLQGMAYEQYF
TRBV28,-,once,TRBJ2-1,TGTGCCAGCAGCTCCGTAGGCTCTAGCGTCTCCTACAATGAGCAGTTCTTC,CASSSVGSSVSYNEQFF
TRBV6-5,-,-,TRBJ2-3,TGTGCCAGCAGTTACTCTTGGGAGAGAGATACGCAGTATTTT,CASSYSWERDTQYF
TRBV4-2,-,-,TRBJ1-6,TGTGCCAGCAGCCAAGAAAACGGGGACTCACCCCTCCACTTT,CASSQENGDSPLHF
TRBV6-6,-,many,TRBJ2-7,TGTGCCAGCAGTTCATACGGGACATCTGAGCAGTACTTC,CASSSYGTSEQYF
TRBV11-2,TRBD1,-,TRBJ2-1,TGTGCCAGCAGCCCCGACAGGGATGAGCAGTTCTTC,CASSPDRDEQFF
TRBV12-3/TRBV12-4,-,-,TRBJ2-5,TGTGCCAGCAGTAGTTCAGGGATGGGCGAGACCCAGTACTTC,CASSSSGMGETQYF
TRBV6-5,TRBD2,-,TRBJ2-3,TGTGCCAGCAGTTACTTTGGAGCGGGGGGGCCCAAAGATACGCAGTATTTT,CASSYFGAGGPKDTQYF
TRBV6-1,-,few,TRBJ2-7,TGTGCCAGCAGTCAGACCGGCCAGGACGAGCAGTACTTC,CASSQTGQDEQYF
TRBV12-3/TRBV12-4,TRBD2,-,TRBJ2-2,TGTGCCAGCAGTACGGGACTAGGCAGCGGGGAGCTGTTTTTT,CASSTGLGSGELFF
TRBV4-3,-,-,TRBJ2-1,TGCGCCAGCAGCCAAGAATGGGCAGAGTTCAATGAGCAGTTCTTC,CASSQEWAEFNEQFF
TRBV4-1,-,few,TRBJ1-1,TGCGCCAGCAGCTATAGGGGGGAAGGCACTGAAGCTTTCTTT,CASSYRGEGTEAFF
TRBV27,-,few,TRBJ1-2,TGTGCCAGCAGTTTAATGGGGGTTGGAGGCTACACCTTC,CASSLMGVGGYTF
TRBV5-1,-,once,TRBJ1-5,TGCGCCAGCAGCTTGCTTTCGGGGCCCGCTCATCCCCAGCATTTT,CASSLLSGPAHPQHF
TRBV20-1,-,-,TRBJ1-5,TGCAGTGCTAGACTCCCCTCACGGCTAAATCAGCCCCAGCATTTT,CSARLPSRLNQPQHF
TRBV27,-,few,TRBJ1-6,TGTGCCAGCAGTTTGCTGGGCAGGATGGATTCACCCCTCCACTTT,CASSLLGRMDSPLHF
TRBV29-1,TRBD2,few,TRBJ2-7,TGCAGCGTTGTGGTGGTAGGACTAGCGGGCGAGCAGTACTTC,CSVVVVGLAGEQYF
TRBV7-8,TRBD2,-,TRBJ2-1,TGTGCCAGCAGCTTCGGTTTAGCGGGAGGAGGGTTCTACAATGAGCAGTTCTTC,CASSFGLAGGGFYNEQFF
TRBV12-3/TRBV12-4,TRBD1,-,TRBJ2-3,TGTGCCAGCAGTTCCGCCGGACAGGCAACAGATACGCAGTATTTT,CASSSAGQATDTQYF
TRBV5-1,TRBD1,-,TRBJ1-1,TGCGCCAGCAGCCAGGGGGCAAGCGTGAACACTGAAGCTTTCTTT,CASSQGASVNTEAFF
TRBV20-1,-,few,TRBJ2-7,TGCAGTGCTAGAGAGCCCTGGGGACGACAGTACGAGCAGTACTTC,CSAREPWGRQYEQYF
TRBV4-3,TRBD2,few,TRBJ2-7,TGCGCCAGCAGCCAAGAGTCTAGCGGAACCTACGAGCAGTACTTC,CASSQESSGTYEQYF
TRBV7-7,-,many,TRBJ2-1,TGTGCTAGCAGCTTATTGCCTAACGATGAGCAGTTCTTC,CASSLLPNDEQFF
TRBV5-1,TRBD1,few,TRBJ1-4,TGCGCCAGCAGCTCGGGCTCCGGGACAGGGAGTGAAAAACTGTTTTTT,CASSSGSGTGSEKLFF
TRBV9,-,-,TRBJ1-3,TGTGCCAGCAGCTCCCCTCTGACAGGTGCCTCTGGAAACACCATATATTTT,CASSSPLTGASGNTIYF
TRBV5-1,TRBD1,-,TRBJ2-7,TGCGCCAGCAGCTTGGTCATGGGGACAGGGGTTAGCCCCTACGAGCAGTACTTC,CASSLVMGTGVSPYEQYF
TRBV10-3,-,few,TRBJ1-6,TGTGCCATCAGTGAGTCGGGGGGAAGTCTCTATAATTCACCCCTCCACTTT,CAISESGGSLYNSPLHF
TRBV9,-,-,TRBJ2-1,TGTGCCAGCAGCGTCGGACGATCCCCCGGTGAGCAGTTCTTC,CASSVGRSPGEQFF
TRBV24-1,TRBD2,-,TRBJ2-5,TGTGCCACCAGTGATTTCGGCGGGAGCGGGGAGACCCAGTACTTC,CATSDFGGSGETQYF
TRBV30,-,-,TRBJ1-5,TGTGCCTGGAGCGACAGTGGTCAGCCCCAGCATTTT,CAWSDSGQPQHF
TRBV12-3/TRBV12-4,TRBD2,few,TRBJ2-5,TGTGCCAGCAGTCCCCAGACCGGGGGGGGAGAGACCCAGTACTTC,CASSPQTGGGETQYF